The source of this T cell receptor beta chain is a study of early T cells in non-severe SARS-CoV-2 infection (dated by TCRdb to 2020 to 2023). About the study as a whole: Because TCR sequencing relied on bulk RNA taken from unsorted whole blood, pairing of alpha and beta chains was not possible. What the authors observed across the whole study: VDJdb matching was skewed toward anti-spike CD8 responses, so virus-specific expansions were likely underestimated and private and CD4 specificities were missed.

V is cut back by 1 base and J by 5 bases, with 11 bases in the junction unmatched. The CDR3 numbers 17 residues from cysteine through phenylalanine. The DNA shown is the 51-base CDR3, in frame from base 1. The germline V gene encodes CDR1 GTSNPN and CDR2 SVGIG (reference sequence). This clonotype was picked up many times. It has no known antigen specificity. Base-call qualities are not available, and no considerably larger clone is one nucleotide away. Receptor amplification or capture employed 5' RACE. These reads were obtained on a NextSeq 500. To correct for sequencing error and PCR bias, the TCR library protocol tagged individual cDNA molecules with unique molecular identifiers. Both TCR alpha and beta chains were sequenced, and tight co-correlation was observed between alpha and beta sequence abundances in each sample. As for how the authors treated the data: Decombinator V4 was used to annotate the V gene, J gene and CDR3 of the TCR sequences. Expanded TCRs were defined as changing significantly between any two time points under a Poisson model with p below 0.0001. TCR abundances were normalised to the total number of TCRs sequenced per sample and expressed as counts per million. MAIT TCRs were defined by TRAV1-2 paired with TRAJ12, TRAJ20 or TRAJ33, and iNKT TCRs by TRAV10 paired with TRAJ18. A search of VDJdb, accessed on 1 November 2021, was run for TCRs annotated to CMV, EBV and SARS-CoV-2, with TCRs annotated for multiple antigens excluded. TCRdb reanalyzed the raw reads on its own, using fastp at Q25 for trimming and MiXCR for clone calling, and kept in-frame beta chains. CDR3 protein duplicates are merged, each entry listing the most common genes and DNA. TCRdb's processing, not the study's, gives the V and J calls here. Within this sample are around 30,000 distinct CDR3 sequences, with approximately 5.1% of them counted one time only. The leading ten clones occupy approximately 24% of the sample.

This was a case-control study nested in a cohort of healthcare workers in London, UK, who had nasopharyngeal swab PCR tests and blood samples taken every week. Healthcare workers were recruited during the week of the UK lockdown, between 23 and 31 March 2020, and followed weekly for up to about 15 weeks. This TCR was sampled from an adult who was a healthcare worker with PCR-confirmed SARS-CoV-2 infection or an uninfected control (not recorded which). The receptor chain draws on TRBV30 and TRBJ2-4; 10 central nucleotides agree with TRBD1. Sequencing was carried out using whole blood. The DNA sequence is given as TGTGCCTGGAGTGGCATGACAGGGGGCGGTTGGGAAAACATTCAGTACTTC. It translates to CAWSGMTGGGWENIQYF.